This record covers a single TCR beta chain. What it binds is not known. The multiple sclerosis control cohort comprised treatment-naive individuals presenting with stable or active relapsing-remitting disease. This entry comes from a study of CD8 T cells in Susac syndrome. Reverse transcription of roughly 0.5 to 1 ug RNA was carried out with random hexamers. TCRdb ran MiXCR on the immunoSEQ multiplex PCR reads and lists one entry per CDR3 protein. The data show approximately 280,000 distinct CDR3 sequences, roughly 84% seen once. Study results and caveats: In its TCR sequencing and HLA analysis, the study acknowledged that the number of individuals was relatively small.

The sequencing input was CD8+ T cells from PBMCs. This sequence was found in a human donor with multiple sclerosis.

The CDR3 is CASSGGQGGGYTF. CDR3 in DNA: TGTGCCAGCAGTGGGGGACAGGGAGGCGGCTACACCTTC. V is TRBV2 and J is TRBJ1-2; 9 bases fit TRBD1. CDR1 and CDR2 (germline): SNHLY, FYNNEI. The CDR3 covers 13 residues. With V trimmed by 4 bases and J by 8 bases, 5 bases remained unmatched.